This T cell receptor (beta chain) was captured in a study of blood T cell repertoires in COVID-19. Whole-study context: Samples representing acute and convalescent COVID-19 were sourced from the United States, Italy and Spain.

J lost 7 bases, V lost 0 bases, and 6 bases had no gene match. Germline CDR1 and CDR2: SGHVS and FQNEAQ. The CDR3 runs to 16 residues. Profiled with immunoSEQ multiplex PCR; TCRdb holds only in-frame clones, not every one. Here the sample spans tens of thousands of clones, 75% to 85% being singletons. V usage is TRBV7-8 and J usage is TRBJ1-4, with 9 bases matching TRBD1. The specimen was peripheral blood. The TCR sequence derives from a man of 80 years or more with COVID-19, enrolled during active disease. The CDR3 DNA sequence: TGTGCCAGCAGCTTAGCGTATCGGGACAGGGTTGAAAAACTGTTTTTT. Residues: CASSLAYRDRVEKLFF.